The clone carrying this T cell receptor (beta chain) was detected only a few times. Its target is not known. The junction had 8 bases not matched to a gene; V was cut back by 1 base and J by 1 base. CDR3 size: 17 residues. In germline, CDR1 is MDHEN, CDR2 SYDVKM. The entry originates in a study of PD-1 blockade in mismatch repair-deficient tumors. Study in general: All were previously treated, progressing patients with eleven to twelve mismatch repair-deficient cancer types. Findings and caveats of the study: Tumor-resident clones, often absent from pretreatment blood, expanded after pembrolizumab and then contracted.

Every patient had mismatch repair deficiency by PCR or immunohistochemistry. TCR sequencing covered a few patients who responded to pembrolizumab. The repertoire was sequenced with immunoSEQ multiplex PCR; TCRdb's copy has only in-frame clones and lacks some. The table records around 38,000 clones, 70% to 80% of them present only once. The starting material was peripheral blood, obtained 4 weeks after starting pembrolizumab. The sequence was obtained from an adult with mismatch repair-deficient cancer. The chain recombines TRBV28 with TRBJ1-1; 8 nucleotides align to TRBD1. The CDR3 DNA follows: TGTGCCAGCAGTTTATTGGGGACAGGTCACCCGAACACTGAAGCTTTCTTT. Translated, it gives CASSLLGTGHPNTEAFF.